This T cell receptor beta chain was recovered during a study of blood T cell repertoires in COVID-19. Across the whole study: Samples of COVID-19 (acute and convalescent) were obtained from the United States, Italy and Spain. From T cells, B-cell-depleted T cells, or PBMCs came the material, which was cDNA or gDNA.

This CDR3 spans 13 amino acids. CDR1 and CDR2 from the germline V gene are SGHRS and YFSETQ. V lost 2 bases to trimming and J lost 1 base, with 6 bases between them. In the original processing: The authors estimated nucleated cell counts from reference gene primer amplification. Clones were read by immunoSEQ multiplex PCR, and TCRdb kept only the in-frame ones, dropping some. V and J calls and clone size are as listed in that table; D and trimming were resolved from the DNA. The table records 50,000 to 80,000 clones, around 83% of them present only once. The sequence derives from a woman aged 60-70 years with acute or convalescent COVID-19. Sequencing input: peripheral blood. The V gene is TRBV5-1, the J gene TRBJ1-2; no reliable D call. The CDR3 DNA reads TGCGCCAGCAGCTTTGGGAGTAACTATGGCTACACCTTC. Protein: CASSFGSNYGYTF.